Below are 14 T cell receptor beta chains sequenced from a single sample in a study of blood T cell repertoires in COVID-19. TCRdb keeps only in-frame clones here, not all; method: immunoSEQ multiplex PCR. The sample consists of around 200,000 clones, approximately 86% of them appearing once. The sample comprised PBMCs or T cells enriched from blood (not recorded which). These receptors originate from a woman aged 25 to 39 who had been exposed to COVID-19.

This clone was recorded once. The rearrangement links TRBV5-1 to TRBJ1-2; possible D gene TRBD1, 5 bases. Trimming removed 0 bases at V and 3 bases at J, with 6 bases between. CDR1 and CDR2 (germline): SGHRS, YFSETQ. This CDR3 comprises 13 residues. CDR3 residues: CASSLGGDYGYTF. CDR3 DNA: TGCGCCAGCAGCTTGGGGGGCGACTATGGCTACACCTTC. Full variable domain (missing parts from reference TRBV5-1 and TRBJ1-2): KAGVTQTPRYLIKTRGQQVTLSCSPISGHRSVSWYQQTPGQGLQFLFEYFSETQRNKGNFPGRFSGRQFSNSRSEMNVSTLELGDSALYLCASSLGGDYGYTFGSGTRLTVV.

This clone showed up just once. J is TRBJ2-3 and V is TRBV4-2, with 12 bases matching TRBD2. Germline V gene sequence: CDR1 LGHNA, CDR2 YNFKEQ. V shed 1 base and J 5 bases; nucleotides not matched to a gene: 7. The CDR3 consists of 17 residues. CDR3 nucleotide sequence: TGTGCCAGCAGCCAAGTTGCTAGCGGGGGGGCTGGAGATACGCAGTATTTT. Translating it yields CASSQVASGGAGDTQYF.

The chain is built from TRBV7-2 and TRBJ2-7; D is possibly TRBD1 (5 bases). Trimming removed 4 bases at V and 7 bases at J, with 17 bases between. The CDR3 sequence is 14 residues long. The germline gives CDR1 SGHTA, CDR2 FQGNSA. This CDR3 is CASSSSTGSWEQYF. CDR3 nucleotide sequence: TGTGCCAGCAGCTCCTCTACAGGTTCTTGGGAGCAGTACTTC.

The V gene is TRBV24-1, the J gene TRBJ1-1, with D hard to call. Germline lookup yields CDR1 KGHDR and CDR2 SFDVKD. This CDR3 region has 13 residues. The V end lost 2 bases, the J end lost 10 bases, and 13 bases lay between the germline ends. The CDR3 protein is CATSDWASNRAFF. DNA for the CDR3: TGTGCCACCAGTGATTGGGCATCAAACAGAGCTTTCTTT.

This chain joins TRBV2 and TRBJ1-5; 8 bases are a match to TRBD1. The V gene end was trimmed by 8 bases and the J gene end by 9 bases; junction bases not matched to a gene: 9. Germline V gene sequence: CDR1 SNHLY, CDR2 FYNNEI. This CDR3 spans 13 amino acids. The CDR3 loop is CASDDRGMGPQHF. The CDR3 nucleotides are TGTGCCAGCGACGACAGGGGAATGGGGCCCCAGCATTTT.

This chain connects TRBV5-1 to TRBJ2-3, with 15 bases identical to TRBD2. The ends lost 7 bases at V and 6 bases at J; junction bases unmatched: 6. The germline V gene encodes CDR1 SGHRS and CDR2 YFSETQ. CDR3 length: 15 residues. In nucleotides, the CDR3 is TGCGCCAGCGGGACTAGCGGGGGGACCTGGGATACGCAGTATTTT. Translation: CASGTSGGTWDTQYF.

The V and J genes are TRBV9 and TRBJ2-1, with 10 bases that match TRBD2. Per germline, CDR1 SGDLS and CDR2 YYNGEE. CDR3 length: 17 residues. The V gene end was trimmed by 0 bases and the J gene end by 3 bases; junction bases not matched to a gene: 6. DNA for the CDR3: TGTGCCAGCAGCGTAGGGGGTACTAGCGGGGACTACAATGAGCAGTTCTTC. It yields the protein CASSVGGTSGDYNEQFF.

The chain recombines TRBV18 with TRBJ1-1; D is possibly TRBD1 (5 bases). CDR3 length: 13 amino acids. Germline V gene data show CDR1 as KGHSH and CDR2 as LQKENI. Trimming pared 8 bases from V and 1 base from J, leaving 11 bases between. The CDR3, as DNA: TGTGCCAGCCGACAGTCAACGAACACTGAAGCTTTCTTT. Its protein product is CASRQSTNTEAFF. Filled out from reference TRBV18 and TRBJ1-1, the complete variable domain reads NAGVMQNPRHLVRRRGQEARLRCSPMKGHSHVYWYRQLPEEGLKFMVYLQKENIIDESGMPKERFSAEFPKEGPSILRIQQVVRGDSAAYFCASRQSTNTEAFFGQGTRLTVV.

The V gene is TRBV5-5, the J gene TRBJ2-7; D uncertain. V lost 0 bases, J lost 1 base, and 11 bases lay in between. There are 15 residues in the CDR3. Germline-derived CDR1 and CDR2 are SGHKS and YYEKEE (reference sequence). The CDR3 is CASSLEPGMSYEQYF. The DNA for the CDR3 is TGTGCCAGCAGCTTGGAGCCAGGCATGTCCTACGAGCAGTACTTC.

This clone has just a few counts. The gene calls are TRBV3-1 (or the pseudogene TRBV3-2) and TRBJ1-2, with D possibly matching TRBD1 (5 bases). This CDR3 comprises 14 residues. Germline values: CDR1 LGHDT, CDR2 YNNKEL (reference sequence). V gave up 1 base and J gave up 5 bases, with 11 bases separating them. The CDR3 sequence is CASSQVGHPYGYTF. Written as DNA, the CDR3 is TGTGCCAGCAGCCAAGTAGGACACCCTTATGGCTACACCTTC.

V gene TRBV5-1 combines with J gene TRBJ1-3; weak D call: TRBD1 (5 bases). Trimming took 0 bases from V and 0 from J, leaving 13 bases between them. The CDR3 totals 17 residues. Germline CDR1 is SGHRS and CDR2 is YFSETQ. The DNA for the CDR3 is TGCGCCAGCAGCTTGGGAGCGGCGGGGCTCTCTGGAAACACCATATATTTT. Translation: CASSLGAAGLSGNTIYF.

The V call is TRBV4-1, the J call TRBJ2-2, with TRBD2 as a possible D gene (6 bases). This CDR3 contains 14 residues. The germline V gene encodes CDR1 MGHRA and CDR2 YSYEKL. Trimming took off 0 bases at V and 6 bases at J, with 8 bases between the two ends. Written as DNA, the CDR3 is TGCGCCAGCAGCCAAGATGGGGGGTCCGGGGAGCTGTTTTTT. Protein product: CASSQDGGSGELFF.

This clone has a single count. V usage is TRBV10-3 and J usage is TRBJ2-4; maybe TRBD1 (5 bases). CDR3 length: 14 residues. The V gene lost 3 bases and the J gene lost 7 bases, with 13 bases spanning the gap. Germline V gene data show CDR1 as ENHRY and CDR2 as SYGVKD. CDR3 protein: CAISEARGQNIQYF. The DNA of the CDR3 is TGTGCCATCAGTGAAGCAAGGGGCCAGAACATTCAGTACTTC.

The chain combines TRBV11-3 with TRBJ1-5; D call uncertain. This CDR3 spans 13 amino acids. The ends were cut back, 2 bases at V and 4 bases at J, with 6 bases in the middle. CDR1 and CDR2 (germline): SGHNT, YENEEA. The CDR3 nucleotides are TGTGCCAGCAGCTTACCGGGAAATCAGCCCCAGCATTTT. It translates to CASSLPGNQPQHF.